The sample holds many counts of the clone carrying this T cell receptor beta chain. No antigen is known for it. J was trimmed by 0 bases and V by 5 bases; bases with no gene match: 11. The CDR3 spans 17 residues. Germline V gene lookup returns CDR1 MNHEY and CDR2 SMNVEV (reference sequence). The time point denotes: persistent/refractory GD, antithyroid drugs over 5 years with positive TRAb. Following extraction of RNA from PBMCs, that RNA was used to make the TCR library. The sample comes from a study of regulatory T cells in long-lasting Graves disease. General study findings and limits: Persistent patients shared more public clonotypes (roughly 2,800) than new patients (under 1,000). Persistent disease preferred TRBV28, TRBJ1-2 and TRBJ2-5.

Assembly of TCR beta libraries relied on iRepertoire HTBI primers together with Arm-PCR of CDR3 regions. MiXCR, run by TCRdb on the multiplex PCR reads, gives a single entry per CDR3 protein. Of roughly 500,000 distinct CDR3 sequences in the sample, about 20% were seen once. The TCR sequence derives from a female donor with Graves disease. The chain employs TRBV27 and TRBJ2-5, with 8 bases fitting TRBD1. The sequences come from peripheral blood mononuclear cells (PBMCs), collected when the disease was refractory, from a patient treated with antithyroid drugs. Here the CDR3 DNA reads TGTGCCAGCAGTCCATACTCCAGGGGGCGAAACCAAGAGACCCAGTACTTC. It specifies CASSPYSRGRNQETQYF.